Each of the 20 T cell receptor beta chains below was sequenced from the same sample in a study of blood T cell repertoires in COVID-19 (TCRdb year 2020). Preparation of the library involved the immunoSEQ multiplex PCR assay. TCRdb holds this immuneACCESS table with in-frame rearrangements only. Some clones are missing; in checked studies, unresolved V genes explain under half, and the rest has no known cause. Within this sample are approximately 320,000 clones, with around nine tenths of them counted one time only. About 2.4% of the sample is taken by the ten largest. Sample: PBMCs or T cells enriched from blood (not recorded which). These receptors all stem from a man aged 60-69 years who had recovered from COVID-19.

The chain couples TRBV19 to TRBJ2-4; 7 nucleotides align to TRBD1. Trimming cost V 1 base and J 0 bases; bases outside gene matches: 3. The V gene's germline CDR1 is LNHDA and CDR2 SQIVND (reference sequence). The CDR3 covers 16 residues. The DNA of the CDR3 is TGTGCCAGTAGTATAGGCAGGGGGATAGCCAAAAACATTCAGTACTTC. It codes for CASSIGRGIAKNIQYF.

V is TRBV5-1 and J is TRBJ1-4; weak D call: TRBD1 (6 bases). The CDR3 is 14 amino acids. CDR1 is SGHRS and CDR2 is YFSETQ in the germline V gene. Trimming pared 2 bases from V and 5 bases from J, leaving 10 bases between. The CDR3 is CASSFQGINEKLFF. Here the CDR3 DNA reads TGCGCCAGCAGCTTCCAGGGGATCAATGAAAAACTGTTTTTT.

The chain joins TRBV5-1 to TRBJ1-5; no definite D call. From germline, CDR1 is SGHRS and CDR2 YFSETQ. The length of the CDR3 is 15 residues. V was cut by 0 bases and J by 4 bases, with 11 bases left in between. The CDR3 loop reads CASSLDPVANQPQHF. The CDR3 DNA reads as TGCGCCAGCAGCTTGGATCCGGTAGCAAATCAGCCCCAGCATTTT.

This clone was detected once. The chain combines TRBV15 with TRBJ2-3, with D maybe TRBD1 (5 bases). From germline, CDR1 is LNHNV and CDR2 YYDKDF (reference sequence). The germline V and J ends were trimmed by 8 bases and 3 bases, with 12 bases remaining between them. The CDR3 has 13 amino acids. CDR3 nucleotide sequence: TGTGCCACCTGGGGCCGTCAGACAGATACGCAGTATTTT. Translation: CATWGRQTDTQYF. Full variable domain (rest looked up from reference TRBV15 and TRBJ2-3): DAMVIQNPRYQVTQFGKPVTLSCSQTLNHNVMYWYQQKSSQAPKLLFHYYDKDFNNEADTPDNFQSRRPNTSFCFLDIRSPGLGDTAMYLCATWGRQTDTQYFGPGTRLTVL.

The rearrangement uses TRBV5-6 and TRBJ1-2; the D is unclear. The CDR3 is made up of 15 amino acids. Germline assignment: CDR1 SGHDT and CDR2 YYEEEE. V shed 3 bases and J shed 8 bases, with 20 bases lying between them. CDR3 sequence (DNA): TGTGCCAGCAGCTCGAGAATGGGCACGGGGTGGGGCTACACCTTC. This sequence encodes CASSSRMGTGWGYTF.

This clone was seen only a few times. The chain combines TRBV7-9 with TRBJ1-2; 11 positions match TRBD1. Germline V lookup: CDR1 SEHNR, CDR2 FQNEAQ (reference sequence). This CDR3 region has 13 residues. In nucleotides, the CDR3 is TGTGCTACCGGGACAGGGGGGCGTTATGGCTACACCTTC. Translating it yields CATGTGGRYGYTF.

In this sample, this clone turned up once. This chain uses TRBV6-5 with TRBJ2-1, with D uncertain. Germline V gene sequence: CDR1 MNHEY, CDR2 SVGAGI. V gave up 4 bases and J gave up 1 base, with 11 bases separating them. This CDR3 has 15 amino acids. CDR3 sequence (DNA): TGTGCCAGCAGTTCTACTTCCCGATCCTACAATGAGCAGTTCTTC. It translates to CASSSTSRSYNEQFF.

The table lists this clone with a count of one. The chain is built from TRBV18 and TRBJ1-4, with D hard to call. The CDR3 is made up of 15 amino acids. Germline V gene data show CDR1 as KGHSH and CDR2 as LQKENI. Between the trimmed V and J ends, which lost 2 bases and 6 bases, there was a span of 13 bases. The CDR3 protein is CASSPYSEGYEKLFF. CDR3 bases: TGTGCCAGCTCACCATACAGCGAGGGTTATGAAAAACTGTTTTTT.

The rearrangement joins TRBV7-3 to TRBJ2-4; TRBD1 is a possible D gene (5 bases). CDR3 length equals 15 residues. In germline, CDR1 is SGHTA, CDR2 FQGTGA. The V and J ends lost 5 bases and 8 bases respectively, with 19 bases between them. CDR3 sequence reads: CASSGDPSGLDIQYF. The CDR3, as DNA: TGTGCCAGCAGCGGGGATCCATCAGGGTTGGACATTCAGTACTTC.

In this sample, this clone turned up once. V is TRBV6-1 and J is TRBJ1-5, with 7 nucleotides matching TRBD1. CDR1 and CDR2 from the germline V gene are MNHNS and SASEGT. The length of the CDR3 is 16 residues. The J segment lost 2 bases and the V segment lost 4 bases, leaving 8 bases of the junction unmatched. Written as DNA, the CDR3 is TGTGCCAGCAGTGTAGGACAGGTGGGTGGCAATCAGCCCCAGCATTTT. This encodes CASSVGQVGGNQPQHF.

The V gene is TRBV2, the J gene TRBJ2-7; a possible D gene is TRBD2 (5 bases). Germline values: CDR1 SNHLY, CDR2 FYNNEI. Trimming cost V 7 bases and J 0 bases, with 13 bases left between them. This CDR3 comprises 14 residues. CDR3 nucleotide sequence: TGTGCCAGCAACCGGGGTTCCGCCTCCTACGAGCAGTACTTC. It is translated as CASNRGSASYEQYF.

This rearrangement joins TRBV6-5 to TRBJ1-6, with 7 bases that match TRBD1. V shed 8 bases and J 7 bases; nucleotides not matched to a gene: 5. The CDR3 extends over 13 amino acids. Germline CDR1 MNHEY, CDR2 SVGAGI. The CDR3 protein is CASRGQFNSPLHF. CDR3 DNA: TGTGCCAGCCGGGGACAGTTCAATTCACCCCTCCACTTT.

The rearrangement links TRBV24-1 to TRBJ2-3; 9 nucleotides align to TRBD1. Germline trimming cut 4 bases from V and 4 bases from J; bases unmatched to any gene: 8. The CDR3 extends over 16 amino acids. Germline loops: CDR1 KGHDR, CDR2 SFDVKD. CDR3 loop: CATSESGTGNADTQYF. Here the CDR3 DNA reads TGTGCCACCAGTGAATCCGGGACAGGGAACGCAGATACGCAGTATTTT.

The rearrangement uses TRBV24-1 and TRBJ2-1; weak D call: TRBD2 (6 bases). The CDR3 runs to 13 residues. Trimming left V 3 bases short and J 9 bases short, with 11 bases between. The germline gives CDR1 KGHDR, CDR2 SFDVKD. The CDR3 spells CATSDPWRVEQFF. CDR3 bases: TGTGCCACCAGTGATCCGTGGAGGGTTGAGCAGTTCTTC.

The chain combines TRBV5-4 with TRBJ2-2; possibly TRBD1 for D (6 bases). Trimming cost V 0 bases and J 1 base, with 10 bases left between them. The length of the CDR3 is 16 residues. Germline V gene lookup returns CDR1 SGHNT and CDR2 YYREEE (reference sequence). CDR3 nucleotide sequence: TGTGCCAGCAGCTTGGTTGGGGGCCGGAACACCGGGGAGCTGTTTTTT. This codes for CASSLVGGRNTGELFF.

The chain couples TRBV14 to TRBJ1-1; TRBD1 agrees at 8 bases. CDR3 length: 13 amino acids. With V trimmed by 4 bases and J by 7 bases, 5 bases remained unmatched. Germline CDR1 is SGHDN and CDR2 is FVKESK. In nucleotides, the CDR3 is TGTGCCAGCAGCCGACAGGGGATCGGTGAAGCTTTCTTT. Translated, it gives CASSRQGIGEAFF. Filled out from reference TRBV14 and TRBJ1-1, the complete variable domain reads EAGVTQFPSHSVIEKGQTVTLRCDPISGHDNLYWYRRVMGKEIKFLLHFVKESKQDESGMPNNRFLAERTGGTYSTLKVQPAELEDSGVYFCASSRQGIGEAFFGQGTRLTVV.

The genes are TRBV2 and TRBJ1-1; possibly TRBD1 for D (6 bases). The CDR3 loop spans 14 amino acids. The germline V gene has CDR1 SNHLY and CDR2 FYNNEI. Trimming stripped 8 bases from V and 2 bases from J, with 15 bases between. The CDR3 spells CASAARTANTEAFF. The CDR3 DNA reads TGTGCCAGCGCCGCCCGGACAGCCAACACTGAAGCTTTCTTT.

This chain links TRBV19 with TRBJ1-1, with 7 positions matching TRBD1. V gave up 5 bases and J gave up 5 bases; unmatched junction bases: 5. The CDR3 consists of 13 residues. Germline V gives CDR1 LNHDA, CDR2 SQIVND (reference sequence). The CDR3 region is CASSYRGVTEAFF. The CDR3 bases are TGTGCCAGTAGTTACAGGGGAGTAACTGAAGCTTTCTTT.

The V call is TRBV18, the J call TRBJ2-1; the match to TRBD1 covers 10 bases. V dropped 11 bases and J dropped 7; count of bases not matched to a gene: 5. Per the germline V gene, CDR1 is KGHSH and CDR2 is LQKENI. This CDR3 is 12 amino acids long. This CDR3 is CAGDRGRNEQFF. CDR3 nucleotides: TGTGCCGGAGACAGGGGGCGGAATGAGCAGTTCTTC.

V is TRBV12-3 or TRBV12-4 and J is TRBJ2-7; the D gene is possibly TRBD2 (5 bases). The ends were cut back, 2 bases at V and 1 base at J, with 6 bases in the middle. This CDR3 is built from 13 residues. CDR3 residues: CASSLTRSYEQYF. The CDR3, as DNA: TGTGCCAGCAGTTTAACTAGATCCTACGAGCAGTACTTC.